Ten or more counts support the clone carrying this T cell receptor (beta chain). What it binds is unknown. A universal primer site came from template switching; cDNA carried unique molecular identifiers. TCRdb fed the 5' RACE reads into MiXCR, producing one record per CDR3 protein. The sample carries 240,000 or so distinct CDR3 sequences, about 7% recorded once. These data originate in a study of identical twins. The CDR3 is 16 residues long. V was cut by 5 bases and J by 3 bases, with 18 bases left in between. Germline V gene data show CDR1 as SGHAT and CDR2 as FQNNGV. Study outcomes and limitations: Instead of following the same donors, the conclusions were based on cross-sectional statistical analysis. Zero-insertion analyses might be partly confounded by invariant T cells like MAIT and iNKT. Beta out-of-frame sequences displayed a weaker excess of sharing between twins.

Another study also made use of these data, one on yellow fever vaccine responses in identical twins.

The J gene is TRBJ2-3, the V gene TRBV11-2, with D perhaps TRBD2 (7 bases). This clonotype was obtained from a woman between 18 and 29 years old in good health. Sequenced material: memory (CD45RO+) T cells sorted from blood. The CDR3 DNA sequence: TGTGCCAGCAGCACCCTAGGAGGGGGGGGGACAGATACGCAGTATTTT. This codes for CASSTLGGGGTDTQYF.